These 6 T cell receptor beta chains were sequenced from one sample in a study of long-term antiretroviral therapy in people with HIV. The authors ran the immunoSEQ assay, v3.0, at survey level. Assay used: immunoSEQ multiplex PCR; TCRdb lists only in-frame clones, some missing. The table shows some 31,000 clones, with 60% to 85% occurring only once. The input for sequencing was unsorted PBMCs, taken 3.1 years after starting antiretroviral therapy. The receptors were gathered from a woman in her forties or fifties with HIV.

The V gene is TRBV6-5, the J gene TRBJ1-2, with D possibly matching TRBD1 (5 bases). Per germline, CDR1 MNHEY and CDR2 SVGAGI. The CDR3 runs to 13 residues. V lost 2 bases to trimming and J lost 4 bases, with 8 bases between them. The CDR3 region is CASSYAQGYGYTF. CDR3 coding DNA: TGTGCCAGCAGTTACGCCCAGGGCTATGGCTACACCTTC.

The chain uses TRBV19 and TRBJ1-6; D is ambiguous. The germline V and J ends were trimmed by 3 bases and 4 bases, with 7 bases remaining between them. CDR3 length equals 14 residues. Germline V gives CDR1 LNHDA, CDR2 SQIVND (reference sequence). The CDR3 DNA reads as TGTGCCAGTAGTATTAGTCGGTATAATTCACCCCTCCACTTT. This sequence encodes CASSISRYNSPLHF.

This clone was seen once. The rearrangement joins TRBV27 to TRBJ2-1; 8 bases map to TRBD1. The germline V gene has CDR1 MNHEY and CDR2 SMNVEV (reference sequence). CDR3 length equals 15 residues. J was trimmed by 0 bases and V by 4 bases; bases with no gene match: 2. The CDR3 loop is CASSSDRGSYNEQFF. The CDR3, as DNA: TGTGCCAGCAGTTCCGACAGGGGCTCCTACAATGAGCAGTTCTTC.

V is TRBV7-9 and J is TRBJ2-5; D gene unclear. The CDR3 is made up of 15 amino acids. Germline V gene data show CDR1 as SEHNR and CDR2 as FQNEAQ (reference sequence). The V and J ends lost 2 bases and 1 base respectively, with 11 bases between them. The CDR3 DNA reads TGTGCCAGCAGCTTATTAATAGGGTCCCAAGAGACCCAGTACTTC. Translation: CASSLLIGSQETQYF. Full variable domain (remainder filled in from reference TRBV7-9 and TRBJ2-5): DTGVSQNPRHKITKRGQNVTFRCDPISEHNRLYWYRQTLGQGPEFLTYFQNEAQLEKSRLLSDRFSAERPKGSFSTLEIQRTEQGDSAMYLCASSLLIGSQETQYFGPGTRLLVL.

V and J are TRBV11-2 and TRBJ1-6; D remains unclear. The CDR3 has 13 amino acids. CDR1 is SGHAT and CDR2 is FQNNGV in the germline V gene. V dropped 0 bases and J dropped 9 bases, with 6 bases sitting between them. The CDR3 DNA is TGTGCCAGCAGCTTAGAAAGGTTTTCACCCCTCCACTTT. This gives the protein CASSLERFSPLHF.

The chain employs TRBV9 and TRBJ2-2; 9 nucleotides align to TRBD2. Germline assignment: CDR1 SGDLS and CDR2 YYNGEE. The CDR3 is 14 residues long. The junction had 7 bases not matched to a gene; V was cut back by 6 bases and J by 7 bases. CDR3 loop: CASTPTSGLGELFF. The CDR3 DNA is TGTGCCAGCACCCCGACTAGCGGCCTCGGGGAGCTGTTTTTT.